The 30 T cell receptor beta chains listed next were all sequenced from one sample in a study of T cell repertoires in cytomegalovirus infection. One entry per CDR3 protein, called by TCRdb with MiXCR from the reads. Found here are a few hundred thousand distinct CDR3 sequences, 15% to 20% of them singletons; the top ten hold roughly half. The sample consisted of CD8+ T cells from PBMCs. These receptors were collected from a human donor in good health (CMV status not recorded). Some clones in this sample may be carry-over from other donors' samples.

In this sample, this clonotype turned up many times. DNA for the CDR3: TGTGCCAGCAGCTTAGTTTTTTGGACAGGGGGCTACGAGCAGTACTTC. Translated: CASSLVFWTGGYEQYF. This chain links TRBV7-9 with TRBJ2-7, with 10 positions matching TRBD1. This CDR3 has 16 amino acids. CDR1 and CDR2 from the germline V gene are SEHNR and FQNEAQ (reference sequence). Trimming at V came to 1 base and at J to 3 bases, leaving 6 bases not matched to a gene.

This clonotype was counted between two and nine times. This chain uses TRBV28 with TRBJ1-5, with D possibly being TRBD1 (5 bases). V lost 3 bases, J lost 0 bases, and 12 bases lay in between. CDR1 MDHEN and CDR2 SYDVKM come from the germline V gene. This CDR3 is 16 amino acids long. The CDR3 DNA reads TGTGCCAGCAGTTTTAGGGGCCTCTATAGCAATCAGCCCCAGCATTTT. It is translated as CASSFRGLYSNQPQHF.

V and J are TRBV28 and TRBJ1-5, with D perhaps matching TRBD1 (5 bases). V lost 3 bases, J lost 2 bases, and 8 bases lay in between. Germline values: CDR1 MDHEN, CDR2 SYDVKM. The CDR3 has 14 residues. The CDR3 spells CASSFLTGNQPQHF. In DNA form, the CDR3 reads TGTGCCAGCAGTTTCTTGACAGGCAATCAGCCCCAGCATTTT.

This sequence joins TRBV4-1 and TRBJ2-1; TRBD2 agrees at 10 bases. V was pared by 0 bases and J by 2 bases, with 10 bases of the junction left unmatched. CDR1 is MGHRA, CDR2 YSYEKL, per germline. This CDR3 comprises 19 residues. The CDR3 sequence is CASSQDTLAGARTYNEQFF. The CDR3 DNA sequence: TGCGCCAGCAGCCAAGATACCCTAGCGGGGGCTCGGACCTACAATGAGCAGTTCTTC.

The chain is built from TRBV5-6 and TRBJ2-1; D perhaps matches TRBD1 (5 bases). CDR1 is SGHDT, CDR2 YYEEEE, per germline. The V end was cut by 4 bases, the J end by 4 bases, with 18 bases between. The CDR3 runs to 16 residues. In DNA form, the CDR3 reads TGTGCCAGCAGCCCACCGGTCCCAGGGTTATACAATGAGCAGTTCTTC. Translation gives CASSPPVPGLYNEQFF.

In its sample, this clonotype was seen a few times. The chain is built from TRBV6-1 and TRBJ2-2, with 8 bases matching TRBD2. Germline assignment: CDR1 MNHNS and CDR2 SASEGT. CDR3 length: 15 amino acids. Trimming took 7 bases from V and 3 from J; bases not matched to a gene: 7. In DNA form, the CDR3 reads TGTGCCAGCACGGGGGGGCCGCAGGACACCGGGGAGCTGTTTTTT. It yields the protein CASTGGPQDTGELFF.

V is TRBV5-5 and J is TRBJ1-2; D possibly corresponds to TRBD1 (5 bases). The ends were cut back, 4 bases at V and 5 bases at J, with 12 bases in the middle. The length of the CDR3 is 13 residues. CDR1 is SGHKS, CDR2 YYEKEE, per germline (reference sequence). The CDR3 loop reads CASSDDSLYGYTF. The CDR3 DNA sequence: TGTGCCAGCAGCGACGACAGTTTGTATGGCTACACCTTC.

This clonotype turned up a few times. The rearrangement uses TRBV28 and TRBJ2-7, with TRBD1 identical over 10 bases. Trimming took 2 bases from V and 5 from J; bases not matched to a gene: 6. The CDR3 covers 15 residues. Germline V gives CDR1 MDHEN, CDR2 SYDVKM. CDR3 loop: CASSLVGQGFHEQYF. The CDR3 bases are TGTGCCAGCAGTTTAGTGGGACAGGGGTTCCACGAGCAGTACTTC.

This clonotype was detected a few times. CDR3: CASSHGSGGGTTDTQYF. The CDR3, as DNA: TGTGCCAGCAGCCATGGGTCCGGGGGGGGCACCACAGATACGCAGTATTTT. The chain uses TRBV7-8 and TRBJ2-3, with 8 nucleotides matching TRBD2. Germline trimming cut 5 bases from V and 2 bases from J; bases unmatched to any gene: 12. Germline V gene sequence: CDR1 SGHVS, CDR2 FQNEAQ. The CDR3 totals 17 residues.

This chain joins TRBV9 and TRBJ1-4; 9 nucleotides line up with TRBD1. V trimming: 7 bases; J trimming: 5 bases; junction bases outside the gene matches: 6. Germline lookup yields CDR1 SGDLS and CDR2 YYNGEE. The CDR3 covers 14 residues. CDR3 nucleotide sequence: TGTGCCAGCGCAAAACAGGGGGCGAATGAAAAACTGTTTTTT. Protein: CASAKQGANEKLFF.

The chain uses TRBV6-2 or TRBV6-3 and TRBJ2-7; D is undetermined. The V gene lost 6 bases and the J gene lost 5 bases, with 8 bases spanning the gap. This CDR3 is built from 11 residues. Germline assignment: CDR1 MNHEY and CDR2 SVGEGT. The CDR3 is CASSSSDEQYF. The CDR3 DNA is TGTGCCAGCAGCTCGAGCGACGAGCAGTACTTC.

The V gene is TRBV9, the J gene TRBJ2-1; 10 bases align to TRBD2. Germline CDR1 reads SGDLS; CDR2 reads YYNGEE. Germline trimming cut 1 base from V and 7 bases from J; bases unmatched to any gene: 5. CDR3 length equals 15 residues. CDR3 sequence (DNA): TGTGCCAGCAGCGTAACAGCGGGGGGGCCAAATGAGCAGTTCTTC. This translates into CASSVTAGGPNEQFF.

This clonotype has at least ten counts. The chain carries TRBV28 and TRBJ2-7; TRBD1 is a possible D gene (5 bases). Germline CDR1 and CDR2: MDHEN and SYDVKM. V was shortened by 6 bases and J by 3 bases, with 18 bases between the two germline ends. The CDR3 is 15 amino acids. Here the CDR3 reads CASRLRGLGLYEQYF. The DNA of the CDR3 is TGTGCCAGCAGGTTAAGGGGCCTGGGGCTCTACGAGCAGTACTTC. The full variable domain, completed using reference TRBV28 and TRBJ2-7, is DVKVTQSSRYLVKRTGEKVFLECVQDMDHENMFWYRQDPGLGLRLIYFSYDVKMKEKGDIPEGYSVSREKKERFSLILESASTNQTSMYLCASRLRGLGLYEQYFGPGTRLTVT.

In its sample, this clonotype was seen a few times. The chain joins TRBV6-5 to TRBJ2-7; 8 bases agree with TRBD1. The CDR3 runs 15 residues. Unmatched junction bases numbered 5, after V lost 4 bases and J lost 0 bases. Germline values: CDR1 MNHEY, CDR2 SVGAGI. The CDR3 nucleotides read TGTGCCAGCAGTTGGGACAGGCTGAGCTCCTACGAGCAGTACTTC. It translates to CASSWDRLSSYEQYF.

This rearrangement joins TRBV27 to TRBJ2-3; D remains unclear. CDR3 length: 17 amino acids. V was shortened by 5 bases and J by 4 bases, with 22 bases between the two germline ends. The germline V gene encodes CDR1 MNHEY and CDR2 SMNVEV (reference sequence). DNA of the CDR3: TGTGCCAGCAGTAGAGTCCAGGAGCGAAGGGCCCCAGATACGCAGTATTTT. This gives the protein CASSRVQERRAPDTQYF.

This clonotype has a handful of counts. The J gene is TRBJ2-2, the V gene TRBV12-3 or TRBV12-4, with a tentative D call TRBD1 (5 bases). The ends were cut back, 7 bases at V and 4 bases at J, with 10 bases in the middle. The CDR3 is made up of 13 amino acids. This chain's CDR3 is CASNLGRTGELFF. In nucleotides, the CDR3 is TGTGCCAGCAACCTGGGGCGCACCGGGGAGCTGTTTTTT.

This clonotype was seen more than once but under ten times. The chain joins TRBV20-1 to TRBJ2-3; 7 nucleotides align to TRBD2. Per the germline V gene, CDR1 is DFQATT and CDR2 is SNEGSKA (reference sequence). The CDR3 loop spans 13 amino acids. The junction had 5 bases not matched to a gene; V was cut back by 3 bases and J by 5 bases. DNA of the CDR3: TGCAGTGCTAGTGCGGGGGTGAGAGATACGCAGTATTTT. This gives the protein CSASAGVRDTQYF.

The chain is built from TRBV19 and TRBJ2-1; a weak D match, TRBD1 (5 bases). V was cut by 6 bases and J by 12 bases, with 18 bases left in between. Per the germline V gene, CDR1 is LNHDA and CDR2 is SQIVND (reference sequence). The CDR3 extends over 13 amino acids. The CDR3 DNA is TGTGCCAGTAGCCTAGGAGACAGCGTCGCGCAGTTCTTC. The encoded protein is CASSLGDSVAQFF.

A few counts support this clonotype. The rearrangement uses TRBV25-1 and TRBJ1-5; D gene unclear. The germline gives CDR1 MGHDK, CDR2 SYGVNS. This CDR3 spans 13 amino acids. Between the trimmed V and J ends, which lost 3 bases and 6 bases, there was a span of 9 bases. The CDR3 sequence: CASSDSNGQPQHF. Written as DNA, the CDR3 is TGTGCCAGCAGTGACTCGAACGGTCAGCCCCAGCATTTT.

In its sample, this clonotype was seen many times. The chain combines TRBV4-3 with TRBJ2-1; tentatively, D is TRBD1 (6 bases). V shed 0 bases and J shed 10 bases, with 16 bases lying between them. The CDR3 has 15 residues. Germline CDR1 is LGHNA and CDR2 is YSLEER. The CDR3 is CASSQDRDTSWEQFF. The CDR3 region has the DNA TGCGCCAGCAGCCAAGATAGGGACACCTCTTGGGAGCAGTTCTTC.

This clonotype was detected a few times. CDR3 amino acids: CASSHVETEAFF. CDR3 coding DNA: TGTGCCAGCAGCCATGTTGAGACTGAAGCTTTCTTT. This chain joins TRBV6-2 or TRBV6-3 and TRBJ1-1; D is unresolved. Between the trimmed V and J ends, which lost 6 bases and 5 bases, there was a span of 10 bases. The CDR3 totals 12 residues. Germline CDR1 MNHEY, CDR2 SVGEGT.

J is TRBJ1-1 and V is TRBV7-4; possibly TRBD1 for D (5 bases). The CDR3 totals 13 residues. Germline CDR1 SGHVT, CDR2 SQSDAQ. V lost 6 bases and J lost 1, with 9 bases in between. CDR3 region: CASRGTGNTEAFF. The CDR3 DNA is TGTGCCAGCAGGGGGACGGGGAACACTGAAGCTTTCTTT. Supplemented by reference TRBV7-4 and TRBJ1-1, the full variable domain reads GAGVSQSPRYKVAKRGRDVALRCDSISGHVTLYWYRQTLGQGSEVLTYSQSDAQRDKSGRPSGRFSAERPERSVSTLKIQRTEQGDSAVYLCASRGTGNTEAFFGQGTRLTVV.

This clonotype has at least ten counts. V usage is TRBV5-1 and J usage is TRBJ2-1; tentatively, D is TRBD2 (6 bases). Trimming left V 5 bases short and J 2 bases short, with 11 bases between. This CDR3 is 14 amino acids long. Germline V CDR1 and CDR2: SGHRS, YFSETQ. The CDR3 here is CASSGSGAYNEQFF. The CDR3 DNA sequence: TGCGCCAGCAGTGGGTCGGGGGCCTACAATGAGCAGTTCTTC.

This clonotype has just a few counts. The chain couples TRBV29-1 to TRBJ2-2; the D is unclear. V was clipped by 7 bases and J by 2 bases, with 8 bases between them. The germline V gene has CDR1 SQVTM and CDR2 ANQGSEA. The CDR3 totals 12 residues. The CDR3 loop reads CSASPNTGELFF. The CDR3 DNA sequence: TGCAGCGCCTCTCCTAACACCGGGGAGCTGTTTTTT.

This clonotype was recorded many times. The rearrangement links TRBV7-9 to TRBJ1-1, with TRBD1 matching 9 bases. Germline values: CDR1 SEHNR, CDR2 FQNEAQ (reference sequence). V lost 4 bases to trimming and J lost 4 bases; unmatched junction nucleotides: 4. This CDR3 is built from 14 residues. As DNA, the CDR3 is TGTGCCAGCAGCTCACCGACAGGGGGCACTGAAGCTTTCTTT. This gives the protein CASSSPTGGTEAFF.

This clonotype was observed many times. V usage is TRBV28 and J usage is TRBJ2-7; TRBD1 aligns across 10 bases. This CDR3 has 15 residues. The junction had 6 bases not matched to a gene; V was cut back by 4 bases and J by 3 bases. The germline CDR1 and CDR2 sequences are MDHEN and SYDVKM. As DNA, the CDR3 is TGTGCCAGCAGTTGGGGGACAGGGGAAGGCTACGAGCAGTACTTC. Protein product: CASSWGTGEGYEQYF.

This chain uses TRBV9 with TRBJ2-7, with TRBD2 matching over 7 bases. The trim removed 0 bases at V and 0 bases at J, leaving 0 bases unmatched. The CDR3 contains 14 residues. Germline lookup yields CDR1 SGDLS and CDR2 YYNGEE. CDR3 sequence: CASSVGDYSYEQYF. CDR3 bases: TGTGCCAGCAGCGTAGGGGACTACTCCTACGAGCAGTACTTC. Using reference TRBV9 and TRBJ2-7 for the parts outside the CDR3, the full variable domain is DSGVTQTPKHLITATGQRVTLRCSPRSGDLSVYWYQQSLDQGLQFLIQYYNGEERAKGNILERFSAQQFPDLHSELNLSSLELGDSALYFCASSVGDYSYEQYFGPGTRLTVT.

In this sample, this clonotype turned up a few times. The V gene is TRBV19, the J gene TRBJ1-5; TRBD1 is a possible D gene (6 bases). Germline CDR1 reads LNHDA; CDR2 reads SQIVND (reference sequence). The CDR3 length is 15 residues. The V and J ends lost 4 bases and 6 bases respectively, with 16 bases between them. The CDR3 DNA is TGTGCCAGTAGTACGGACGGGGGCTCGCCTCAGCCCCAGCATTTT. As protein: CASSTDGGSPQPQHF. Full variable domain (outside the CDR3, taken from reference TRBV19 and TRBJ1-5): DGGITQSPKYLFRKEGQNVTLSCEQNLNHDAMYWYRQDPGQGLRLIYYSQIVNDFQKGDIAEGYSVSREKKESFPLTVTSAQKNPTAFYLCASSTDGGSPQPQHFGDGTRLSIL.

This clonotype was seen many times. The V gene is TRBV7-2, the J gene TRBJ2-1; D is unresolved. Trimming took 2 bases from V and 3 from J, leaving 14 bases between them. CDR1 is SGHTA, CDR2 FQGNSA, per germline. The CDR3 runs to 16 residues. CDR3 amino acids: CASSLSSQANYNEQFF. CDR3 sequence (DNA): TGTGCCAGCAGCTTAAGTAGCCAAGCCAACTACAATGAGCAGTTCTTC. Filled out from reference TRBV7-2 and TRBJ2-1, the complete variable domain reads GAGVSQSPSNKVTEKGKDVELRCDPISGHTALYWYRQSLGQGLEFLIYFQGNSAPDKSGLPSDRFSAERTGGSVSTLTIQRTQQEDSAVYLCASSLSSQANYNEQFFGPGTRLTVL.

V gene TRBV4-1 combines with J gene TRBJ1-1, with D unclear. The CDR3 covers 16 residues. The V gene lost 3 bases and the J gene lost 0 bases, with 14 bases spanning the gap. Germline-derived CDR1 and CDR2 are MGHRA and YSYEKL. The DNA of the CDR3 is TGCGCCAGCAGCCAGAACCCGACCTGGATGAACACTGAAGCTTTCTTT. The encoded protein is CASSQNPTWMNTEAFF.